These 23 T cell receptor beta chains were all obtained from the same sample, sequenced in a study of control samples from healthy donors and cancer patients. Measured with immunoSEQ multiplex PCR; TCRdb has only the in-frame clones, and not every one. The sample contains approximately 150,000 clones, roughly 94% of which appear only once. The specimen was PBMCs. The receptors here all came from a man in his fifties or sixties with colorectal cancer.

V usage is TRBV7-9 and J usage is TRBJ1-2, with no clear D. The CDR3 has 14 residues. The V gene lost 2 bases and the J gene lost 8 bases, with 15 bases spanning the gap. Germline loops: CDR1 SEHNR, CDR2 FQNEAQ (reference sequence). CDR3 loop: CASSLNTTPGGYTF. As DNA, the CDR3 is TGTGCCAGCAGCTTAAACACTACCCCGGGGGGCTACACCTTC.

This clone was counted once. The rearrangement joins TRBV6-6 to TRBJ2-7; 10 bases fit TRBD1. CDR1 MNHNY and CDR2 SVGAGI come from the germline V gene (reference sequence). The CDR3 is 15 residues long. The ends lost 4 bases at V and 2 bases at J; junction bases unmatched: 5. CDR3 sequence (DNA): TGTGCCAGCAGTTCCCGACAGGGGGCCCCCTACGAGCAGTACTTC. This sequence encodes CASSSRQGAPYEQYF.

The chain recombines TRBV6-2 or TRBV6-3 with TRBJ2-7; a weak D match, TRBD2 (5 bases). V dropped 0 bases and J dropped 7 bases, with 22 bases sitting between them. CDR3 length: 17 amino acids. Germline CDR1 MNHEY, CDR2 SVGEGT. The CDR3, as DNA: TGTGCCAGCAGTTACTCAGCTGGTGGAGGAAATTTGGGAGAGCAGTACTTC. Translated, it gives CASSYSAGGGNLGEQYF.

V and J are TRBV10-3 and TRBJ2-1; 7 nucleotides agree with TRBD2. V was pared by 1 base and J by 7 bases, with 13 bases of the junction left unmatched. CDR1 is ENHRY, CDR2 SYGVKD, per germline. CDR3 length: 17 amino acids. CDR3: CAISEYSSSGRLNEQFF. As DNA, the CDR3 is TGTGCCATCAGTGAGTATAGCTCTAGCGGACGGCTAAATGAGCAGTTCTTC.

CDR3 nucleotides: TGTGCCAGCAGCTTCGAATCGCTAAGCAATCAGCCCCAGCATTTT. Its translation is CASSFESLSNQPQHF. The chain links TRBV5-5 to TRBJ1-5; no definite D call. This CDR3 spans 15 amino acids. Germline values: CDR1 SGHKS, CDR2 YYEKEE (reference sequence). V was clipped by 2 bases and J by 1 base, with 10 bases between them.

The CDR3 nucleotides are TGCGCCAGCAGCCAAGATCACCCGGGACAGGGGGCCTATGGCTACACCTTC. This gives the protein CASSQDHPGQGAYGYTF. This sequence joins TRBV4-3 and TRBJ1-2; 12 bases are a match to TRBD1. The CDR3 totals 17 residues. After removal of 0 bases from V and 4 bases from J, the junction contained 6 bases not matched to a gene. Germline V lookup: CDR1 LGHNA, CDR2 YSLEER.

The chain links TRBV2 to TRBJ2-2, with TRBD2 matching 7 bases. V lost 4 bases to trimming and J lost 3 bases; unmatched junction nucleotides: 5. Germline V CDR1 and CDR2: SNHLY, FYNNEI. CDR3 length: 15 residues. CDR3 nucleotides: TGTGCCAGCAGTGTTGGGGGGGAATACACCGGGGAGCTGTTTTTT. Translation gives CASSVGGEYTGELFF.

J is TRBJ1-5 and V is TRBV19; tentative D call: TRBD1 (6 bases). Between the trimmed V and J ends, which lost 5 bases and 7 bases, there was a span of 12 bases. CDR3 length equals 13 residues. Per germline, CDR1 LNHDA and CDR2 SQIVND (reference sequence). As DNA, the CDR3 is TGTGCCAGTAGTCCCCGTGGGGGCCAGCCCCAGCATTTT. Its protein is CASSPRGGQPQHF.

This chain links TRBV19 with TRBJ1-5, with TRBD1 as a possible D gene (6 bases). The ends were cut back, 4 bases at V and 0 bases at J, with 13 bases in the middle. From germline, CDR1 is LNHDA and CDR2 SQIVND (reference sequence). The CDR3 length is 16 residues. CDR3 amino acids: CASSSSTGVSNQPQHF. Written as DNA, the CDR3 is TGTGCCAGTAGTAGCTCGACAGGCGTTAGCAATCAGCCCCAGCATTTT. Looking up the rest from reference TRBV19 and TRBJ1-5 gives the full variable domain: DGGITQSPKYLFRKEGQNVTLSCEQNLNHDAMYWYRQDPGQGLRLIYYSQIVNDFQKGDIAEGYSVSREKKESFPLTVTSAQKNPTAFYLCASSSSTGVSNQPQHFGDGTRLSIL.

The gene calls are TRBV5-6 and TRBJ2-3, with 8 bases that match TRBD2. This CDR3 is built from 14 residues. The V gene end was trimmed by 5 bases and the J gene end by 3 bases; junction bases not matched to a gene: 5. Germline loops: CDR1 SGHDT, CDR2 YYEEEE. The CDR3 loop reads CASSSLAGTDTQYF. The CDR3 nucleotides are TGTGCCAGCAGTTCCTTAGCGGGGACAGATACGCAGTATTTT.

This clone was counted between two and nine times. The J gene is TRBJ2-3, the V gene TRBV28; 9 bases are a match to TRBD1. Per the germline V gene, CDR1 is MDHEN and CDR2 is SYDVKM. The ends lost 4 bases at V and 8 bases at J; junction bases unmatched: 10. The CDR3 totals 15 residues. This chain's CDR3 is CASSSHGTGTGTQYF. CDR3 bases: TGTGCCAGCAGTTCTCACGGGACAGGGACGGGTACGCAGTATTTT.

This clone was seen just once. The chain is built from TRBV7-9 and TRBJ1-2; D gene uncertain. CDR3 length equals 13 residues. V dropped 5 bases and J dropped 4 bases, with 11 bases sitting between them. CDR1 is SEHNR and CDR2 is FQNEAQ in the germline V gene (reference sequence). CDR3 in amino acids: CASSPSDRYGYTF. The CDR3 bases are TGTGCCAGCAGCCCCTCGGACCGCTATGGCTACACCTTC.

The chain joins TRBV5-1 to TRBJ1-5, with 7 bases lining up with TRBD1. V trimming: 0 bases; J trimming: 1 base; junction bases outside the gene matches: 4. The CDR3 length is 16 residues. The germline V gene has CDR1 SGHRS and CDR2 YFSETQ. In DNA, the CDR3 is TGCGCCAGCAGCTTGGTCCCGGGACAGAGCAATCAGCCCCAGCATTTT. It yields the protein CASSLVPGQSNQPQHF.

The chain has TRBV7-9 and TRBJ1-4; no clear D. V lost 6 bases, J lost 4 bases, and 12 bases lay in between. The CDR3 runs 14 residues. Germline V gene lookup returns CDR1 SEHNR and CDR2 FQNEAQ (reference sequence). The CDR3 region is CASRSGLGNEKLFF. CDR3 coding DNA: TGTGCCAGCAGATCCGGACTGGGTAATGAAAAACTGTTTTTT.

V gene TRBV12-3 or TRBV12-4 combines with J gene TRBJ2-2; weak D call: TRBD2 (5 bases). This CDR3 comprises 13 residues. The germline V and J ends were trimmed by 7 bases and 7 bases, with 13 bases remaining between them. The chain's CDR3 is CASTPGLSGELFF. DNA of the CDR3: TGTGCCAGCACCCCCGGACTTAGCGGGGAGCTGTTTTTT.

The chain recombines TRBV7-2 with TRBJ1-3, with D hard to call. CDR3 size: 17 residues. Between the trimmed V and J ends, which lost 0 bases and 1 base, there was a span of 13 bases. Looked up from germline, CDR1 is SGHTA and CDR2 is FQGNSA. For the CDR3, the DNA is TGTGCCAGCAGCTTAGCAGGGCATAGGCGGTCTGGAAACACCATATATTTT. It yields the protein CASSLAGHRRSGNTIYF.

The chain links TRBV7-9 to TRBJ2-5; 9 positions match TRBD2. The germline CDR1 and CDR2 sequences are SEHNR and FQNEAQ (reference sequence). The V gene end was trimmed by 3 bases and the J gene end by 2 bases; junction bases not matched to a gene: 10. The CDR3 contains 17 residues. In DNA, the CDR3 is TGTGCCAGCAGCTTCCAGCGGGGGGCCCTTCAGCAAGAGACCCAGTACTTC. Translated, it gives CASSFQRGALQQETQYF.

V usage is TRBV27 and J usage is TRBJ1-6; D perhaps matches TRBD1 (5 bases). The germline V gene encodes CDR1 MNHEY and CDR2 SMNVEV (reference sequence). The CDR3 loop spans 16 amino acids. V gave up 1 base and J gave up 8 bases, with 15 bases separating them. The chain's CDR3 is CASSLWGNSEHSPLHF. Here the CDR3 DNA reads TGTGCCAGCAGTTTATGGGGGAACTCCGAACATTCACCCCTCCACTTT.

The chain is built from TRBV29-1 and TRBJ2-5; no clear D gene. V dropped 3 bases and J dropped 5 bases, with 13 bases sitting between them. This CDR3 is 13 amino acids long. Germline V gene data show CDR1 as SQVTM and CDR2 as ANQGSEA. The CDR3 sequence: CSVDLRVEETQYF. CDR3 nucleotides: TGCAGCGTTGATTTAAGGGTTGAGGAGACCCAGTACTTC.

V and J are TRBV27 and TRBJ1-1; no clear D. The germline gives CDR1 MNHEY, CDR2 SMNVEV (reference sequence). V was trimmed by 4 bases and J by 0 bases, leaving 6 bases between them. The CDR3 is made up of 13 amino acids. The CDR3 spells CASSYTMNTEAFF. In DNA form, the CDR3 reads TGTGCCAGCAGTTATACAATGAACACTGAAGCTTTCTTT.

In its sample, this clone was seen a few times. V and J are TRBV24-1 and TRBJ2-3; 10 bases fit TRBD2. In germline, CDR1 is KGHDR, CDR2 SFDVKD. J was trimmed by 1 base and V by 7 bases; bases with no gene match: 4. CDR3 length: 15 residues. For the CDR3, the DNA is TGTGCCACCAGCTTTACTAGCGGGGGCACAGATACGCAGTATTTT. Its translation is CATSFTSGGTDTQYF.

The chain employs TRBV3-1 (or the pseudogene TRBV3-2) and TRBJ2-7; 8 nucleotides agree with TRBD1. J lost 2 bases, V lost 4 bases, and 16 bases had no gene match. The CDR3 has 18 residues. Germline V CDR1 and CDR2: LGHDT, YNNKEL (reference sequence). The CDR3 sequence: CASSPAPGQGSPTYEQYF. The DNA for the CDR3 is TGTGCCAGCAGCCCCGCCCCCGGACAGGGATCTCCAACCTACGAGCAGTACTTC.

The rearrangement joins TRBV15 to TRBJ1-2; the D is unclear. Germline loops: CDR1 LNHNV, CDR2 YYDKDF (reference sequence). V was cut by 0 bases and J by 4 bases, with 9 bases left in between. CDR3 length: 14 amino acids. The CDR3 loop reads CATSRDGVIYGYTF. CDR3 nucleotides: TGTGCCACCAGCAGAGATGGGGTGATCTATGGCTACACCTTC.